These 26 T cell receptor beta chains were sequenced from one sample in a study of T cell responses to AZD1222 COVID-19 vaccine. Profiled with immunoSEQ multiplex PCR; TCRdb holds only in-frame clones, not every one. Here the sample spans 150,000 to 200,000 clones, roughly 92% being singletons. The starting material was peripheral blood, obtained 28 days after the second AZD1222 dose. The source of these receptors is an adult who received the AZD1222 COVID-19 vaccine.

The CDR3 DNA follows: TGTGCCAGCAGCCTTCAACAGGGTCCCATGCATTTT. Protein product: CASSLQQGPMHF. The rearrangement joins TRBV7-9 to TRBJ1-5; D is perhaps TRBD1 (6 bases). Germline values: CDR1 SEHNR, CDR2 FQNEAQ (reference sequence). The CDR3 sequence is 12 residues long. The V gene lost 5 bases and the J gene lost 15 bases, with 17 bases spanning the gap.

The gene calls are TRBV14 and TRBJ1-2; no firm D call. The CDR3 extends over 13 amino acids. The germline gives CDR1 SGHDN, CDR2 FVKESK. Trimming took off 1 base at V and 8 bases at J, with 11 bases between the two ends. CDR3 coding DNA: TGTGCCAGCAGCCAAGGACACCTTCGGGGCTACACCTTC. Translating gives CASSQGHLRGYTF.

The chain recombines TRBV29-1 with TRBJ2-7; 7 bases agree with TRBD1. Germline CDR1 is SQVTM and CDR2 is ANQGSEA. The length of the CDR3 is 14 residues. With V trimmed by 4 bases and J by 0 bases, 6 bases remained unmatched. The CDR3 loop reads CSVAGTAYSYEQYF. The CDR3 DNA reads TGCAGCGTTGCCGGGACAGCCTACTCCTACGAGCAGTACTTC.

The chain is built from TRBV7-2 and TRBJ2-5; no clear D. V dropped 1 base and J dropped 2 bases, with 8 bases sitting between them. CDR1 SGHTA and CDR2 FQGNSA come from the germline V gene. The CDR3 is made up of 14 amino acids. The CDR3 region is CASSLGWAQETQYF. The CDR3 DNA sequence: TGTGCCAGCAGCTTAGGCTGGGCACAAGAGACCCAGTACTTC.

The V call is TRBV27, the J call TRBJ2-1, with D possibly TRBD1 on 6 matching bases. This CDR3 spans 14 amino acids. V gave up 5 bases and J gave up 4 bases, with 12 bases separating them. Germline lookup yields CDR1 MNHEY and CDR2 SMNVEV (reference sequence). The CDR3 DNA reads as TGTGCCAGCAGTAACAGGGTGGCATACAATGAGCAGTTCTTC. The encoded protein is CASSNRVAYNEQFF.

A few counts support this clone. The chain couples TRBV6-4 to TRBJ2-3; D possibly corresponds to TRBD1 (5 bases). V was trimmed by 3 bases and J by 5 bases, leaving 9 bases between them. The CDR3 runs to 13 residues. CDR1 and CDR2 from the germline V gene are MRHNA and SNTAGT. This CDR3 is CASSETDLDTQYF. For the CDR3, the DNA is TGTGCCAGCAGTGAGACAGACTTAGATACGCAGTATTTT.

In the case of this clone: This sample also contains other DNA sequences that code for the same CDR3. V is TRBV19 and J is TRBJ1-1; D remains ambiguous. Germline-derived CDR1 and CDR2 are LNHDA and SQIVND (reference sequence). V lost 2 bases, J lost 1 base, and 5 bases lay in between. The CDR3 is 13 amino acids. The CDR3, as DNA: TGTGCCAGTAGTATAAGGGAGAACACTGAAGCTTTCTTT. This codes for CASSIRENTEAFF.

The chain links TRBV18 to TRBJ2-5; D may be TRBD1 (7 bases). The V end was cut by 6 bases, the J end by 5 bases, with 19 bases between. CDR3 length: 15 residues. Germline V lookup: CDR1 KGHSH, CDR2 LQKENI. The CDR3 DNA reads TGTGCCAGCTCGCAAACGGAGGGGGCAAGGGAGACCCAGTACTTC. This gives the protein CASSQTEGARETQYF. Supplemented by reference TRBV18 and TRBJ2-5, the full variable domain reads NAGVMQNPRHLVRRRGQEARLRCSPMKGHSHVYWYRQLPEEGLKFMVYLQKENIIDESGMPKERFSAEFPKEGPSILRIQQVVRGDSAAYFCASSQTEGARETQYFGPGTRLLVL.

The rearrangement joins TRBV2 to TRBJ1-4; 11 bases line up with TRBD1. Trimming removed 11 bases from V and 5 bases from J; junction bases left unmatched: 7. This CDR3 has 14 residues. Germline V gene sequence: CDR1 SNHLY, CDR2 FYNNEI. For the CDR3, the DNA is TGTGCCCGAGGGACAGGGGGGGGGAATGAAAAACTGTTTTTT. Its translation is CARGTGGGNEKLFF.

The chain is built from TRBV3-1 (or the pseudogene TRBV3-2) and TRBJ2-2; D remains unclear. V dropped 1 base and J dropped 4 bases, with 4 bases sitting between them. The CDR3 loop spans 13 amino acids. Germline V CDR1 and CDR2: LGHDT, YNNKEL (reference sequence). The CDR3 bases are TGTGCCAGCAGCCAAGTACGCACCGGGGAGCTGTTTTTT. This gives the protein CASSQVRTGELFF.

This sequence joins TRBV27 and TRBJ1-6, with TRBD1 matching 7 bases. Looked up from germline, CDR1 is MNHEY and CDR2 is SMNVEV (reference sequence). V dropped 7 bases and J dropped 6; count of bases not matched to a gene: 9. This CDR3 contains 15 residues. The CDR3 DNA sequence: TGTGCCAGCACGGGGACAGCGACCCCTAATTCACCCCTCCACTTT. Protein product: CASTGTATPNSPLHF.

This clone was recorded once. The chain uses TRBV20-1 and TRBJ1-5, with 8 bases fitting TRBD1. The V and J ends lost 3 bases and 6 bases, in that order; junction bases with no gene match: 7. The germline CDR1 and CDR2 sequences are DFQATT and SNEGSKA (reference sequence). This CDR3 is 14 amino acids long. In DNA, the CDR3 is TGCAGTGCTAGTTCGGGACAGGACCCTCAGCCCCAGCATTTT. Its protein is CSASSGQDPQPQHF.

A note on this clone: Other DNA sequences in the same sample also yield this CDR3. This chain joins TRBV20-1 and TRBJ2-3, with D perhaps matching TRBD2 (6 bases). The CDR3 length is 11 residues. V lost 3 bases and J lost 6, with 7 bases in between. The germline CDR1 and CDR2 sequences are DFQATT and SNEGSKA (reference sequence). The DNA for the CDR3 is TGCAGTGCTAGTGGGGGGGATACGCAGTATTTT. It is translated as CSASGGDTQYF.

The V gene is TRBV6-2 or TRBV6-3, the J gene TRBJ2-6, with a tentative D call TRBD1 (5 bases). In germline, CDR1 is MNHEY, CDR2 SVGEGT. The CDR3 extends over 16 amino acids. V was pared by 5 bases and J by 0 bases, with 11 bases between. The CDR3 here is CASSTSGNSGANVLTF. DNA of the CDR3: TGTGCCAGCAGTACGTCAGGGAACTCTGGGGCCAACGTCCTGACTTTC.

This CDR3 reads CASRVTSRSYEQYF. The CDR3 DNA is TGTGCCAGCAGGGTGACTAGCCGATCCTACGAGCAGTACTTC. The chain has TRBV2 and TRBJ2-7, with 7 nucleotides matching TRBD2. The V gene end was trimmed by 6 bases and the J gene end by 1 base; junction bases not matched to a gene: 6. This CDR3 is 14 amino acids long. From germline, CDR1 is SNHLY and CDR2 FYNNEI.

The rearrangement joins TRBV2 to TRBJ1-2; 7 bases map to TRBD1. This CDR3 is built from 15 residues. The V and J ends lost 6 bases and 2 bases, in that order; junction bases with no gene match: 9. The germline CDR1 and CDR2 sequences are SNHLY and FYNNEI. The CDR3 spells CASRARTGENYGYTF. The CDR3 region has the DNA TGTGCCAGCAGGGCAAGAACAGGGGAGAACTATGGCTACACCTTC.

The chain combines TRBV4-1 with TRBJ2-3, with 9 bases aligning to TRBD1. The CDR3 consists of 15 residues. J gave up 3 bases and V 8 bases, and 9 bases lay outside the gene matches. CDR1 is MGHRA and CDR2 is YSYEKL in the germline V gene. The CDR3 nucleotides are TGCGCCAGCCGGGCAGGGACAGGGATTACAGATACGCAGTATTTT. Encoded protein: CASRAGTGITDTQYF.

The chain employs TRBV7-2 and TRBJ2-7, with D possibly matching TRBD1 (5 bases). CDR1 is SGHTA and CDR2 is FQGNSA in the germline V gene. The CDR3 totals 13 residues. The V end was cut by 1 base, the J end by 2 bases, with 6 bases between. The CDR3 DNA sequence: TGTGCCAGCAGCTTAGGGGGCCCCTACGAGCAGTACTTC. It yields the protein CASSLGGPYEQYF.

The chain joins TRBV25-1 to TRBJ1-5; D not resolved. V lost 0 bases, J lost 1 base, and 7 bases lay in between. The germline V gene encodes CDR1 MGHDK and CDR2 SYGVNS. The CDR3 runs to 15 residues. CDR3 bases: TGTGCCAGCAGTGAATATTCGGGGAGCAATCAGCCCCAGCATTTT. Amino acid sequence: CASSEYSGSNQPQHF.

The chain recombines TRBV19 with TRBJ1-2; D not certain. The CDR3 contains 11 residues. The germline gives CDR1 LNHDA, CDR2 SQIVND (reference sequence). V dropped 4 bases and J dropped 3 bases, with 3 bases sitting between them. CDR3 amino acids: CASSTDYGYTF. CDR3 DNA: TGTGCCAGTAGTACCGACTATGGCTACACCTTC.

For this clone: This specimen includes other DNA sequences encoding the same CDR3. This chain uses TRBV9 with TRBJ1-2; maybe TRBD1 (5 bases). Trimming left V 0 bases short and J 2 bases short, with 8 bases between. The CDR3 spans 14 residues. In germline, CDR1 is SGDLS, CDR2 YYNGEE. CDR3: CASSVGQGNYGYTF. The CDR3 DNA follows: TGTGCCAGCAGCGTAGGGCAGGGAAACTATGGCTACACCTTC. The full variable domain, in which reference TRBV9 and TRBJ1-2 provide the parts outside the CDR3, is DSGVTQTPKHLITATGQRVTLRCSPRSGDLSVYWYQQSLDQGLQFLIQYYNGEERAKGNILERFSAQQFPDLHSELNLSSLELGDSALYFCASSVGQGNYGYTFGSGTRLTVV.

The chain uses TRBV27 and TRBJ1-4, with TRBD1 as a possible D gene (6 bases). V gave up 2 bases and J gave up 2 bases, with 6 bases separating them. The CDR3 loop spans 14 amino acids. The V gene's germline CDR1 is MNHEY and CDR2 SMNVEV (reference sequence). The CDR3 is CASSLQGTNEKLFF. In DNA form, the CDR3 reads TGTGCCAGCAGTTTACAGGGGACTAATGAAAAACTGTTTTTT.

The chain recombines TRBV4-1 with TRBJ1-3, with D tentatively TRBD1 (6 bases). This CDR3 has 15 amino acids. With 6 bases removed from V and 3 bases from J, the gap between germline ends came to 15 bases. Germline assignment: CDR1 MGHRA and CDR2 YSYEKL. The CDR3 spells CASRPTGTSGNTIYF. The CDR3 DNA sequence: TGCGCCAGCAGACCTACAGGGACTAGTGGAAACACCATATATTTT.

This clone was found once. The chain has TRBV4-2 and TRBJ2-1, with TRBD2 as a possible D gene (5 bases). V was trimmed by 0 bases and J by 9 bases, leaving 9 bases between them. Germline CDR1 LGHNA, CDR2 YNFKEQ. This CDR3 region has 13 residues. The chain's CDR3 is CASSQEWLAEQFF. The CDR3 DNA reads as TGTGCCAGCAGCCAAGAGTGGCTAGCTGAGCAGTTCTTC.

This chain links TRBV12-5 with TRBJ2-2; D possibly corresponds to TRBD1 (5 bases). Germline assignment: CDR1 LGHNT and CDR2 FRNRAP. Trimming removed 1 base from V and 3 bases from J, with 12 bases in between. This CDR3 contains 16 residues. The CDR3: CASGLAAGSYTGELFF. The DNA of the CDR3 is TGTGCTAGTGGTTTGGCCGCAGGGTCCTACACCGGGGAGCTGTTTTTT.

The CDR3 sequence: CASSPGEETGELFF. The CDR3 DNA sequence: TGTGCCAGCAGCCCGGGGGAGGAAACCGGGGAGCTGTTTTTT. The rearrangement uses TRBV11-3 and TRBJ2-2; D may be TRBD2 (6 bases). V gave up 5 bases and J gave up 5 bases, with 12 bases separating them. From germline, CDR1 is SGHNT and CDR2 YENEEA. The CDR3 sequence is 14 residues long.